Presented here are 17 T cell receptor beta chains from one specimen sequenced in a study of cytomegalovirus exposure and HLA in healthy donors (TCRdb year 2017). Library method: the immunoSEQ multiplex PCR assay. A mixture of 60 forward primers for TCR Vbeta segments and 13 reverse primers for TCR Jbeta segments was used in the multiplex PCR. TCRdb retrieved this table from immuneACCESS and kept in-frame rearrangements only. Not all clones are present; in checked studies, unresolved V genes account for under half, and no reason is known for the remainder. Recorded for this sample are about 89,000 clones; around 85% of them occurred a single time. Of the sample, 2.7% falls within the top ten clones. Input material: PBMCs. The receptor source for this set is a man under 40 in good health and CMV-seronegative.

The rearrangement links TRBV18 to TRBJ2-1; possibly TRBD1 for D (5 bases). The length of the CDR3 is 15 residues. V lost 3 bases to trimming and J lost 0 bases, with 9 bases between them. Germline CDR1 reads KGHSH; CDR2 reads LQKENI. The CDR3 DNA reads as TGTGCCAGCTCACCGACAGCTAGCTCCTACAATGAGCAGTTCTTC. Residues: CASSPTASSYNEQFF.

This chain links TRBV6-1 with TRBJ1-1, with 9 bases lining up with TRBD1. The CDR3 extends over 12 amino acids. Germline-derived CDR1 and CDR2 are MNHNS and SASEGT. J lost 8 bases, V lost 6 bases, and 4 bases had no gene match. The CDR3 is CASRPGTGEAFF. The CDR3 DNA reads TGTGCCAGCAGGCCCGGGACAGGGGAAGCTTTCTTT.

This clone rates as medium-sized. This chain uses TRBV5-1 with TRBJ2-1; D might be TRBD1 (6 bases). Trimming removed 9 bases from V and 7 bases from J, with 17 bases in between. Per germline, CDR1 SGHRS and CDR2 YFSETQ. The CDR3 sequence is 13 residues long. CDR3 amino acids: CANKLNRVNEQFF. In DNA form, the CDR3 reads TGCGCCAACAAATTGAACAGGGTGAATGAGCAGTTCTTC.

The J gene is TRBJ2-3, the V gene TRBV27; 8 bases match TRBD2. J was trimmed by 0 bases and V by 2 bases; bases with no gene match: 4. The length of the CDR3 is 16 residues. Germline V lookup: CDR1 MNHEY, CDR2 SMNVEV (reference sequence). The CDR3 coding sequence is TGTGCCAGCAGTTTAAGGCGGGGGGATAGCACAGATACGCAGTATTTT. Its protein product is CASSLRRGDSTDTQYF.

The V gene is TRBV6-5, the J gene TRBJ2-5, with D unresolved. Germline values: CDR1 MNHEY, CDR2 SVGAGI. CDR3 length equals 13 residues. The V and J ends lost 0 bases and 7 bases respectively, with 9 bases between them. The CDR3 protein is CASSYSAPGTQYF. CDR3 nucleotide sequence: TGTGCCAGCAGTTACTCTGCGCCAGGGACCCAGTACTTC.

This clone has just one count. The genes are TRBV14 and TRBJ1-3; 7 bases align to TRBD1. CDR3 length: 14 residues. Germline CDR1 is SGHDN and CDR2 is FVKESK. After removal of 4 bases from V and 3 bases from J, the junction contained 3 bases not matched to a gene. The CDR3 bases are TGTGCCAGCAGCCGAGACAGGGTTGGAAACACCATATATTTT. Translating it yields CASSRDRVGNTIYF.

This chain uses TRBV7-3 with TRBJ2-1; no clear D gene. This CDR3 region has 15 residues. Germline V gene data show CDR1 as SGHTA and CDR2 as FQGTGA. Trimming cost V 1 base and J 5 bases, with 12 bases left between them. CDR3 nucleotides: TGTGCCAGCAGCTTAAGTAGTCGTCAAGACAATGAGCAGTTCTTC. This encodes CASSLSSRQDNEQFF. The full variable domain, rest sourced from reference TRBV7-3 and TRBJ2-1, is GAGVSQTPSNKVTEKGKYVELRCDPISGHTALYWYRQSLGQGPEFLIYFQGTGAADDSGLPNDRFFAVRPEGSVSTLKIQRTERGDSAVYLCASSLSSRQDNEQFFGPGTRLTVL.

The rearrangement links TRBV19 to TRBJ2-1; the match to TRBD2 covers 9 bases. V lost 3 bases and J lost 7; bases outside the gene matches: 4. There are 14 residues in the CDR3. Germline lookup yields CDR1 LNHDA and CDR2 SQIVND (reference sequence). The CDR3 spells CASSMGLATNEQFF. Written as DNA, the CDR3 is TGTGCCAGTAGTATGGGACTAGCTACGAATGAGCAGTTCTTC.

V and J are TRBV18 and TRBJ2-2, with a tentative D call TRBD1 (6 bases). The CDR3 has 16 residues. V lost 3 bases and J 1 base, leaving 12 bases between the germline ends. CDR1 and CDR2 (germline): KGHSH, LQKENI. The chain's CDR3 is CASSPRQAQNTGELFF. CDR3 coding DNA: TGTGCCAGCTCACCCCGACAGGCACAGAACACCGGGGAGCTGTTTTTT.

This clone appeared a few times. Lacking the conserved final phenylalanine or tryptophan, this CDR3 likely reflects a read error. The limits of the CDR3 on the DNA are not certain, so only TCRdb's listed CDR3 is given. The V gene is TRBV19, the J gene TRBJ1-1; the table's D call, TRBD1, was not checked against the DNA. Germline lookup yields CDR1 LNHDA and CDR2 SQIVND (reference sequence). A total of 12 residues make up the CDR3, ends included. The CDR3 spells CASRSGTGLFRV.

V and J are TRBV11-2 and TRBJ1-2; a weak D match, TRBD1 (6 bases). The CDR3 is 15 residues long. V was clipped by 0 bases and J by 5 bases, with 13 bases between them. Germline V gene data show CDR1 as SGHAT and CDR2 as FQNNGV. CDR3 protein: CASSLDRGAGYGYTF. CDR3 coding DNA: TGTGCCAGCAGCTTAGATCGGGGGGCTGGATATGGCTACACCTTC.

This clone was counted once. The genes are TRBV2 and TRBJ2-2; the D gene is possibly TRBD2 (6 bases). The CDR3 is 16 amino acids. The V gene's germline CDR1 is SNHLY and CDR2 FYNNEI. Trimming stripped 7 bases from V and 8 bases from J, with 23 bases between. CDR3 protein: CASTLRQAGLSGELFF. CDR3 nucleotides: TGTGCCAGCACGCTCCGCCAGGCGGGGTTATCTGGGGAGCTGTTTTTT.

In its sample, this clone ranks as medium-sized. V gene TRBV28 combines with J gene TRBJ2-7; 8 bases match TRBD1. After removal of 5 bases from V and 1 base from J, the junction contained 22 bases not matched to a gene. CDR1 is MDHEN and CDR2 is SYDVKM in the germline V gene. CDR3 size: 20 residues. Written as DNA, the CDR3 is TGTGCCAGCAGTCCAACCAGGACAGGGCGGACCTCCGGTCGTTCCTACGAGCAGTACTTC. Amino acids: CASSPTRTGRTSGRSYEQYF.

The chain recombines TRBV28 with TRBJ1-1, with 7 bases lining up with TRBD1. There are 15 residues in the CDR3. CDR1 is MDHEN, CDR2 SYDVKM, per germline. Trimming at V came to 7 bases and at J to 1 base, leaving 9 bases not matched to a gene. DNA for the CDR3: TGTGCCAGCACACTACCGGGACAGCCGAACACTGAAGCTTTCTTT. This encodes CASTLPGQPNTEAFF. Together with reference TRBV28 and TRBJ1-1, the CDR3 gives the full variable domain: DVKVTQSSRYLVKRTGEKVFLECVQDMDHENMFWYRQDPGLGLRLIYFSYDVKMKEKGDIPEGYSVSREKKERFSLILESASTNQTSMYLCASTLPGQPNTEAFFGQGTRLTVV.

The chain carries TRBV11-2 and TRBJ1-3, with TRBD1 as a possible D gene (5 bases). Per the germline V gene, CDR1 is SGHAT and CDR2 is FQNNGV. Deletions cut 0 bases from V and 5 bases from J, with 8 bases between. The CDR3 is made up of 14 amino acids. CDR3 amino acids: CASSLDRERNTIYF. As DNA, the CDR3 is TGTGCCAGCAGCTTAGACAGGGAAAGAAACACCATATATTTT.

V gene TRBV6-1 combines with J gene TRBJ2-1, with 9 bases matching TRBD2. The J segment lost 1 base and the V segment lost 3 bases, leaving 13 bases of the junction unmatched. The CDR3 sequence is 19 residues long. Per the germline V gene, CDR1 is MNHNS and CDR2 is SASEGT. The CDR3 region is CASSEGLAGPRWSYNEQFF. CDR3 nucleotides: TGTGCCAGCAGTGAGGGGCTAGCGGGGCCCCGTTGGTCCTACAATGAGCAGTTCTTC.

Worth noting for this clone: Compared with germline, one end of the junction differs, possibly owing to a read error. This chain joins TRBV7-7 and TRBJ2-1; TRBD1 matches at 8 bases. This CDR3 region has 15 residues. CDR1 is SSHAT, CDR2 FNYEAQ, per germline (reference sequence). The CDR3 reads CASSLGQGPYNEQFF. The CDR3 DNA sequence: TGTGCTAGCAGCCTTGGACAGGGCCCCTACAATGAGCAGTTCTTC. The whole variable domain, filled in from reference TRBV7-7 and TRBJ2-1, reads GAGVSQSPRYKVTKRGQDVTLRCDPISSHATLYWYQQALGQGPEFLTYFNYEAQPDKSGLPSDRFSAERPEGSISTLTIQRTEQRDSAMYRCASSLGQGPYNEQFFGPGTRLTVL.